These 28 T cell receptor beta chains were all obtained from the same sample, sequenced in a study of vaccination effects on CD4 cells after COVID-19. Clones were sequenced by immunoSEQ multiplex PCR, and TCRdb holds only the in-frame ones, with some missing. This sample carries 60,000 to 65,000 clones, about 79% of them seen once, and the ten largest clones take roughly 3.5%. These TCRs' antigens remain unknown. Sequencing in the ViraFEST assay came after antigen-specific CD4+ T cells had been expanded with viral peptide pools, which were used to stimulate PBMC. Cells that had been cultured for 10 days were the source of isolated CD4+ T cells. Nucleocapsid antibody tests were negative, and the vaccine recipients had no prior SARS-CoV-2 infection. The material sequenced was CD4+ T cells from PBMCs cultured with HCoV-OC43 spike peptides, taken before COVID-19 vaccination. Regarding subset: HCoV-OC43 spike overlapping peptide pool stimulation. Receptors were obtained from a human donor who received a COVID-19 vaccine.

The chain recombines TRBV27 with TRBJ1-3; the D is unclear. Looked up from germline, CDR1 is MNHEY and CDR2 is SMNVEV (reference sequence). The CDR3 extends over 16 amino acids. The ends were cut back, 0 bases at V and 0 bases at J, with 9 bases in the middle. The DNA of the CDR3 is TGTGCCAGCAGTTTATCTAACCCGAGCTCTGGAAACACCATATATTTT. Its protein is CASSLSNPSSGNTIYF.

This clone was seen only a few times. The chain employs TRBV6-1 and TRBJ1-1; D is ambiguous. Germline loops: CDR1 MNHNS, CDR2 SASEGT. The CDR3 loop spans 11 amino acids. V lost 3 bases to trimming and J lost 10 bases, with 9 bases between them. For the CDR3, the DNA is TGTGCCAGCAGTGAGTCAACGGGAGCTTTCTTT. Amino acid sequence: CASSESTGAFF.

The V call is TRBV5-1, the J call TRBJ1-5, with 7 bases fitting TRBD1. Germline lookup yields CDR1 SGHRS and CDR2 YFSETQ. CDR3 length equals 15 residues. V lost 0 bases and J lost 5; bases outside the gene matches: 5. DNA for the CDR3: TGCGCCAGCAGCTTGGAGGGACAGCTACATCAGCCCCAGCATTTT. This translates into CASSLEGQLHQPQHF. The complete variable domain, with remaining parts taken from reference TRBV5-1 and TRBJ1-5, reads KAGVTQTPRYLIKTRGQQVTLSCSPISGHRSVSWYQQTPGQGLQFLFEYFSETQRNKGNFPGRFSGRQFSNSRSEMNVSTLELGDSALYLCASSLEGQLHQPQHFGDGTRLSIL.

J is TRBJ2-6 and V is TRBV6-5; the D is unclear. The CDR3 is 14 amino acids. With 6 bases removed from V and 0 bases from J, the gap between germline ends came to 6 bases. Germline CDR1 reads MNHEY; CDR2 reads SVGAGI. The CDR3 loop is CASRDVSGANVLTF. The CDR3 DNA reads TGTGCCAGCAGGGATGTCTCTGGGGCCAACGTCCTGACTTTC.

The CDR3 here is CAWSVELYRGHGYTF. DNA of the CDR3: TGTGCCTGGAGTGTAGAGTTGTACAGGGGCCATGGCTACACCTTC. J is TRBJ1-2 and V is TRBV30, with 7 bases fitting TRBD1. Germline V gene lookup returns CDR1 GTSNPN and CDR2 SVGIG (reference sequence). The junction had 10 bases not matched to a gene; V was cut back by 0 bases and J by 6 bases. The CDR3 runs 15 residues.

The rearrangement uses TRBV5-1 and TRBJ1-1; D gene ambiguous. V shed 2 bases and J shed 5 bases, with 13 bases lying between them. In germline, CDR1 is SGHRS, CDR2 YFSETQ. The CDR3 contains 14 residues. This CDR3 is CASSFEGGLTEAFF. For the CDR3, the DNA is TGCGCCAGCAGCTTTGAGGGTGGACTGACTGAAGCTTTCTTT.

This sequence joins TRBV5-8 and TRBJ2-7, with 8 bases aligning to TRBD1. Germline lookup yields CDR1 SGHTS and CDR2 YDEGEE. Trimming cost V 4 bases and J 3 bases; bases outside gene matches: 6. The CDR3 is 14 amino acids. The CDR3 region has the DNA TGTGCCAGCAGCCGAGGACAGGGTAGCTACGAGCAGTACGTC. It is translated as CASSRGQGSYEQYV.

This sequence joins TRBV24-1 and TRBJ1-5; no clear D. The CDR3 is 17 amino acids. Trimming stripped 4 bases from V and 5 bases from J, with 20 bases between. The germline gives CDR1 KGHDR, CDR2 SFDVKD. The CDR3 DNA sequence: TGTGCCACCAGTGACCCTCGCGAAGGAGCCTCCTATCAGCCCCAGCATTTT. This codes for CATSDPREGASYQPQHF.

This chain connects TRBV7-8 to TRBJ2-5; 7 positions match TRBD2. Germline V CDR1 and CDR2: SGHVS, FQNEAQ. The CDR3 is made up of 16 amino acids. V lost 4 bases and J lost 1; bases outside the gene matches: 9. The DNA for the CDR3 is TGTGCCAGCAGCTCAAACTCGGGGGGTCCCCAAGAGACCCAGTACTTC. Translation gives CASSSNSGGPQETQYF.

The V call is TRBV5-1, the J call TRBJ1-2; D might be TRBD1 (5 bases). Per germline, CDR1 SGHRS and CDR2 YFSETQ. The CDR3 has 14 amino acids. The V and J ends lost 4 bases and 3 bases respectively, with 13 bases between them. The chain's CDR3 is CASSDTGGDYGYTF. The CDR3 DNA reads as TGCGCCAGCAGCGATACAGGCGGCGACTATGGCTACACCTTC.

This clone showed up just a few times. The chain has TRBV19 and TRBJ1-6; the D gene is possibly TRBD1 (5 bases). The CDR3 totals 18 residues. V was pared by 4 bases and J by 6 bases, with 22 bases between. The germline V gene encodes CDR1 LNHDA and CDR2 SQIVND (reference sequence). CDR3 in amino acids: CASSRDPLGGAINSPLHF. DNA of the CDR3: TGTGCCAGTAGTAGAGACCCACTCGGAGGGGCCATTAATTCACCCCTCCACTTT. The variable domain in full, completed from reference TRBV19 and TRBJ1-6, reads DGGITQSPKYLFRKEGQNVTLSCEQNLNHDAMYWYRQDPGQGLRLIYYSQIVNDFQKGDIAEGYSVSREKKESFPLTVTSAQKNPTAFYLCASSRDPLGGAINSPLHFGNGTRLTVT.

The chain employs TRBV7-3 and TRBJ2-2; 8 nucleotides align to TRBD1. This CDR3 region has 15 residues. Germline loops: CDR1 SGHTA, CDR2 FQGTGA. With V trimmed by 8 bases and J by 1 base, 6 bases remained unmatched. CDR3 sequence: CASHPGQENTGELFF. The CDR3 DNA follows: TGTGCCAGCCACCCGGGACAGGAGAACACCGGGGAGCTGTTTTTT.

In this sample, this clone turned up once. J is TRBJ2-7 and V is TRBV10-3; D ambiguous. The ends were cut back, 0 bases at V and 4 bases at J, with 10 bases in the middle. The germline V gene encodes CDR1 ENHRY and CDR2 SYGVKD. This CDR3 has 14 amino acids. The DNA of the CDR3 is TGTGCCATCAGTGAGTCTCCGACGGGTTACGAGCAGTACGTC. It is translated as CAISESPTGYEQYV.

V gene TRBV2 combines with J gene TRBJ2-7, with D possibly TRBD2 on 7 matching bases. Germline CDR1 is SNHLY and CDR2 is FYNNEI. This CDR3 is 17 amino acids long. V lost 2 bases and J 6 bases, leaving 23 bases between the germline ends. This CDR3 is CASSEREVGGPTIEQYV. CDR3 nucleotide sequence: TGTGCCAGCAGTGAACGGGAGGTGGGGGGGCCTACTATCGAGCAGTACGTC.

This clone was seen just once. The chain combines TRBV6-5 with TRBJ1-6; D may be TRBD1 (5 bases). Per the germline V gene, CDR1 is MNHEY and CDR2 is SVGAGI. This CDR3 region has 14 residues. Between the trimmed V and J ends, which lost 3 bases and 7 bases, there was a span of 10 bases. This CDR3 reads CASSYGRVNSPLHF. The CDR3 nucleotides read TGTGCCAGCAGTTATGGCAGGGTAAATTCACCCCTCCACTTT.

The chain is built from TRBV6-5 and TRBJ2-5; no firm D call. Germline values: CDR1 MNHEY, CDR2 SVGAGI. Trimming pared 3 bases from V and 5 bases from J, leaving 10 bases between. The CDR3 totals 13 residues. The chain's CDR3 is CASSYLTGETQYF. Here the CDR3 DNA reads TGTGCCAGCAGTTATCTAACTGGCGAGACCCAGTACTTC.

The chain links TRBV18 to TRBJ1-1; possibly TRBD1 for D (6 bases). This CDR3 is built from 15 residues. Trimming left V 2 bases short and J 7 bases short, with 17 bases between. CDR1 is KGHSH, CDR2 LQKENI, per germline. CDR3 nucleotide sequence: TGTGCCAGCTCACCAGGGGGCGGGGGAAATTATGAAGCTTTCTTT. This sequence encodes CASSPGGGGNYEAFF.

The chain has TRBV6-5 and TRBJ2-3, with D possibly matching TRBD1 (6 bases). The length of the CDR3 is 14 residues. The germline gives CDR1 MNHEY, CDR2 SVGAGI. V was shortened by 2 bases and J by 1 base, with 7 bases between the two germline ends. The CDR3 DNA is TGTGCCAGCAGTTACAGGACAGGCACAGATACGCAGTATTTT. This encodes CASSYRTGTDTQYF.

The CDR3 sequence is CASSAWRGNDNEQFF. Here the CDR3 DNA reads TGTGCCAGCAGTGCTTGGAGGGGAAATGACAATGAGCAGTTCTTC. V usage is TRBV6-4 and J usage is TRBJ2-1, with a possible D match to TRBD2 (6 bases). V was shortened by 4 bases and J by 5 bases, with 15 bases between the two germline ends. CDR3 length: 15 residues. Germline assignment: CDR1 MRHNA and CDR2 SNTAGT.

The chain joins TRBV6-6 to TRBJ2-3; D not resolved. The CDR3 consists of 13 residues. Germline CDR1 and CDR2: MNHNY and SVGAGI (reference sequence). Trimming pared 0 bases from V and 6 bases from J, leaving 7 bases between. This CDR3 is CASSYSSEDTQYF. The CDR3 DNA reads as TGTGCCAGCAGTTACTCCTCGGAGGATACGCAGTATTTT.

V is TRBV9 and J is TRBJ2-2; 7 nucleotides align to TRBD2. There are 15 residues in the CDR3. V gave up 2 bases and J gave up 1 base; unmatched junction bases: 2. Germline CDR1 reads SGDLS; CDR2 reads YYNGEE. The CDR3 DNA reads as TGTGCCAGCAGCGTCGGGGGGTGGAACACCGGGGAGCTGTTTTTT. It codes for CASSVGGWNTGELFF.

This clone was observed a single time. This chain links TRBV7-9 with TRBJ2-5; D unclear. Per the germline V gene, CDR1 is SEHNR and CDR2 is FQNEAQ (reference sequence). Trimming left V 5 bases short and J 4 bases short, with 8 bases between. The length of the CDR3 is 12 residues. This CDR3 is CASSAARETQYF. The CDR3 DNA sequence: TGTGCCAGCAGCGCTGCGCGAGAGACCCAGTACTTC.

The J gene is TRBJ2-5, the V gene TRBV6-1, with 13 bases aligning to TRBD2. The CDR3 totals 17 residues. Germline CDR1 and CDR2: MNHNS and SASEGT. V dropped 3 bases and J dropped 5; count of bases not matched to a gene: 9. This chain's CDR3 is CASSDSLAGGEKETQYF. CDR3 in DNA: TGTGCCAGCAGTGATTCACTAGCGGGGGGGGAAAAGGAGACCCAGTACTTC.

The CDR3 DNA is TGTGCCAGCAGCCAAGCCCCGACAGGGGGCTCAGGGATTGCCTCCTACGAGCAGTACGTC. Translating gives CASSQAPTGGSGIASYEQYV. This chain connects TRBV3-1 (or the pseudogene TRBV3-2) to TRBJ2-7, with 10 nucleotides matching TRBD1. The germline V gene has CDR1 LGHDT and CDR2 YNNKEL (reference sequence). The CDR3 has 20 amino acids. V was pared by 1 base and J by 0 bases, with 15 bases of the junction left unmatched.

This clone has a handful of counts. The rearrangement links TRBV7-2 to TRBJ1-1, with 7 bases that match TRBD1. CDR3 length: 15 amino acids. The ends lost 4 bases at V and 4 bases at J; junction bases unmatched: 9. Germline assignment: CDR1 SGHTA and CDR2 FQGNSA. CDR3 loop: CASSSGTANPTEAFF. The CDR3, as DNA: TGTGCCAGCAGCTCCGGGACAGCGAACCCCACTGAAGCTTTCTTT.

Concerning this clone: Compared with germline, one end of the junction differs, possibly owing to a read error. The CDR3 sequence is CASSRSPGLRKSF. In nucleotides, the CDR3 is TGTGCCAGCAGCCGATCCCCTGGACTGCGTAAATCCTTT. The chain joins TRBV14 to TRBJ1-1; D is uncertain. The germline V gene encodes CDR1 SGHDN and CDR2 FVKESK. The CDR3 runs 13 residues.

The chain employs TRBV4-3 and TRBJ1-5, with D hard to call. The V and J ends lost 0 bases and 11 bases respectively, with 11 bases between them. In germline, CDR1 is LGHNA, CDR2 YSLEER. This CDR3 is 13 amino acids long. The CDR3, as DNA: TGCGCCAGCAGCCAAGATAGGGCTTCGTCCCAGCATTTT. It translates to CASSQDRASSQHF.

This chain links TRBV9 with TRBJ2-5; D may be TRBD2 (5 bases). CDR3 length: 15 amino acids. Trimming took off 4 bases at V and 5 bases at J, with 18 bases between the two ends. CDR1 is SGDLS, CDR2 YYNGEE, per germline. CDR3 loop: CASSPRSGDRETQYF. The CDR3 bases are TGTGCCAGCAGCCCCCGATCCGGGGATAGGGAGACCCAGTACTTC. Looking up the rest from reference TRBV9 and TRBJ2-5 gives the full variable domain: DSGVTQTPKHLITATGQRVTLRCSPRSGDLSVYWYQQSLDQGLQFLIQYYNGEERAKGNILERFSAQQFPDLHSELNLSSLELGDSALYFCASSPRSGDRETQYFGPGTRLLVL.